This TCR beta chain is drawn from a study of human CD4 T cells and Enterobacteriaceae (dated by TCRdb to 2020 to 2022). Deep-level sequencing was performed on ex vivo total memory CD4+ samples, with a detection sensitivity of one cell in 200,000. The QIAamp DNA Micro Kit was used to extract genomic DNA from cell pellets, and spectrophotometry was used to check the DNA quantity and purity. TCR Vbeta CDR3 regions were amplified with the immunoSEQ multiplex PCR assay. Sequencing of amplicons was performed on the Illumina HiSeq platform. The retrieved sequences were 87 nucleotides in length and included the CDR3 region. The study's processing was this. A clonotype was defined as a unique productive TCR Vbeta nucleotide sequence, quantified by productive template frequency from ImmunoSEQ Analyzer V3.0. Expanded clonotypes were defined using a threshold set at the top 5th percentile of each repertoire ranked by frequency. Repertoire overlap was calculated as Chao-Jaccard using the R package fossil and displayed by nonmetric multidimensional scaling using the R package MASS. The table comes from immuneACCESS by way of TCRdb, which keeps in-frame sequences with V and J called. Part of the clones is missing from these tables; in studies checked, under half for an unresolved V gene and the rest for unknown reasons. V and J calls and clone size are as listed in that table; D and trimming were resolved from the DNA. Within this sample are about 29,000 clones, with around four fifths of them counted one time only. The ten largest make up approximately 1.5% of the sample.

Memory CD4+ T cells, defined as all CD4+ cells except CD45RA+CCR7+CD95- naive cells, were FACS-sorted on a FACSAria III to over 95% purity. Blood from healthy donors came from blood donation centers in Switzerland. Total CD4+ T cells and monocytes were enriched by positive selection with CD4 and CD14 magnetic microbeads. CD8+, CD14+, CD16+, CD56+, CD19+ and CD25-bright cells were excluded before sorting. In a couple of blood donors, total memory CD4+ T cells were sequenced directly ex vivo to assess in vivo expansion of bacteria-reactive clonotypes. Ficoll-Paque Plus was used to isolate peripheral blood mononuclear cells from donor blood. Of note for this clone: The antigen it binds to is not known. One base away there is no much larger clone; base qualities are not given.

Overall results and qualifications from the work: Reactivity of ex vivo clonotypes was inferred only by matching nucleotide sequences to CFSE-low cultures from the same donors. Ex vivo, broadly cross-reactive clonotypes appeared more expanded than specific ones, with about 55% of the 19 and about 60% of the roughly 34 in the top 5%.

The CDR3, from cysteine to phenylalanine, totals 17 residues. CDR3 DNA only is kept here, 51 bases in frame from base 1. In the germline V gene, CDR1 corresponds to MNHNS and CDR2 to SASEGT. V ends up 2 bases short and J 7 bases short, with an unmatched junction base count of 8. The sequence came from a human donor in good health. Recombination connected TRBV6-1 to TRBJ2-1, with 13 bases matching TRBD2. Source material: memory CD4+ T cells from blood. Reading the label with the study, this specimen's cell subset or site is: total memory CD4 T cells sorted directly ex vivo, unstimulated. The CDR3 in this case is CASSERRLAGGRNEQFF. The DNA sequence reads TGTGCCAGCAGTGAAAGGAGACTAGCGGGAGGTAGGAATGAGCAGTTCTTC.